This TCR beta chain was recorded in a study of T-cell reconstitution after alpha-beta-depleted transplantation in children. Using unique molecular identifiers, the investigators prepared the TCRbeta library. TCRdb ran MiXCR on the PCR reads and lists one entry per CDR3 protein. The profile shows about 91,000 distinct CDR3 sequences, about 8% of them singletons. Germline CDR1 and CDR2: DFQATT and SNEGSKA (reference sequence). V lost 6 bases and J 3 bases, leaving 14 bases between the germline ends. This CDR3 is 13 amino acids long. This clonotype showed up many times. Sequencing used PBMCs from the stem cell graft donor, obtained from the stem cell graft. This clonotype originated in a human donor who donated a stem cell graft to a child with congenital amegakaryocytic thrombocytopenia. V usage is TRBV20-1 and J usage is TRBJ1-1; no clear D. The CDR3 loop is CSAPYARDTEAFF. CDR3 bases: TGCAGTGCACCCTATGCAAGGGACACTGAAGCTTTCTTT.